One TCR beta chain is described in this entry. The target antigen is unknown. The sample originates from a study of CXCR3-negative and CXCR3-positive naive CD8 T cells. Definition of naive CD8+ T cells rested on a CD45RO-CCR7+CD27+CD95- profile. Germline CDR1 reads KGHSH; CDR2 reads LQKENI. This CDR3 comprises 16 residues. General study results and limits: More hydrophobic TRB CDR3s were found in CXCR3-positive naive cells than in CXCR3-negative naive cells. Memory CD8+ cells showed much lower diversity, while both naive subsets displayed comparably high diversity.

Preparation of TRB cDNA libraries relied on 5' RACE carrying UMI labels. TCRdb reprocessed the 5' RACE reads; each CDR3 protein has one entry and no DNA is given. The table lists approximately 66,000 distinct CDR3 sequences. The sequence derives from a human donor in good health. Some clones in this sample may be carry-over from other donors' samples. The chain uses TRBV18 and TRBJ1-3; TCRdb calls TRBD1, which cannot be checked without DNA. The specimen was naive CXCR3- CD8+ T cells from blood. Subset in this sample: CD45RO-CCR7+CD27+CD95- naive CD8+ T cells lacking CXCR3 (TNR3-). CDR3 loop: CASSPADRVSGNTIYF. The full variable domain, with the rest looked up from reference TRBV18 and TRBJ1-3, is NAGVMQNPRHLVRRRGQEARLRCSPMKGHSHVYWYRQLPEEGLKFMVYLQKENIIDESGMPKERFSAEFPKEGPSILRIQQVVRGDSAAYFCASSPADRVSGNTIYFGEGSWLTVV.